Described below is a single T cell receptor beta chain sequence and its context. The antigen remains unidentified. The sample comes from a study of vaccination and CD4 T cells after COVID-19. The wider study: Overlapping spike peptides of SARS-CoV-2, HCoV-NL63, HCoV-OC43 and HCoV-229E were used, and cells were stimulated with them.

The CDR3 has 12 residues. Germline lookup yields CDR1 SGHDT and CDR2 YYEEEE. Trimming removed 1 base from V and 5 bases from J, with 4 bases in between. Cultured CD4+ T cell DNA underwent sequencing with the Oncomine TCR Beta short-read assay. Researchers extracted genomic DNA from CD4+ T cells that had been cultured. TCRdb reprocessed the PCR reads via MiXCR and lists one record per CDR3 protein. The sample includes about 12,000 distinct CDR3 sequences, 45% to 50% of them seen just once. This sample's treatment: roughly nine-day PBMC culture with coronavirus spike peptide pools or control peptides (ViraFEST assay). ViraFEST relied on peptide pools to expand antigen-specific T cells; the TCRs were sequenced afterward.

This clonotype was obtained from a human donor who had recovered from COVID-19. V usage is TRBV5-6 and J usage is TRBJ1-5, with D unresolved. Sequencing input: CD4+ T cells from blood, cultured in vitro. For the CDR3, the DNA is TGTGCCAGCAGCTTGCTGGATCAGCCCCAGCATTTT. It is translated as CASSLLDQPQHF.